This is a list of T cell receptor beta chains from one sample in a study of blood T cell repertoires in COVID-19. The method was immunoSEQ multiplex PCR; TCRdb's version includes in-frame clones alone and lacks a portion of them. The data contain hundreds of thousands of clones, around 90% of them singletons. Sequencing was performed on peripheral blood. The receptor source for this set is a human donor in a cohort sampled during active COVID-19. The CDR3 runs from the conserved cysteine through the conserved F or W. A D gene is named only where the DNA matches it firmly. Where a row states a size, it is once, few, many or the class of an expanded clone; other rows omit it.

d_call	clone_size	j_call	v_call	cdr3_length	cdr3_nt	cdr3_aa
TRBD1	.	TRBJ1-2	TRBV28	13	TGTGCCAGCAGGGGGGACAGGGGTTATGGCTACACCTTC	CASRGDRGYGYTF
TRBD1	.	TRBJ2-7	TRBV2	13	TGTGCCAGCGCCGGGACAGGCGTACGGGAGCAGTACTTC	CASAGTGVREQYF
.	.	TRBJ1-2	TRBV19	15	TGTGCCAGTAGTATAATGGGACAAGGGGGAACTGGCTACACCTTC	CASSIMGQGGTGYTF
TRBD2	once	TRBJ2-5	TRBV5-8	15	TGTGCCAGCAGCTGGGGACTAGCGGGGCAAGAGACCCAGTACTTC	CASSWGLAGQETQYF
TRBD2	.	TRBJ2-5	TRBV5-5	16	TGTGCCAGCAGACCAAGCGGGAGGGCTTACGTAGAGACCCAGTACTTC	CASRPSGRAYVETQYF
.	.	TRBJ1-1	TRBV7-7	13	TGTGCTAGCAGCTTAACACCAAACACTGAAGCTTTCTTT	CASSLTPNTEAFF
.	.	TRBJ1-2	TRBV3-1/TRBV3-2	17	TGTGCCAGCCAATTTCCGGGACTTTTCAGTCCCTTCTATGGCTACACCTTC	CASQFPGLFSPFYGYTF
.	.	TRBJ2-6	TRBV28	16	TGTGCCAGCAGTTTATGGGCAGGGGTCGGGGCCAACGTCCTGACTTTC	CASSLWAGVGANVLTF
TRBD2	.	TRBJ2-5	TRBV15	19	TGTGCCACCAGCAGCCGGCGGGGGACTAGCGGACTATACCAAGAGACCCAGTACTTC	CATSSRRGTSGLYQETQYF
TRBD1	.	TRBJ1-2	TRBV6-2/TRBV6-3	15	TGTGCCAGCAGCGACTGGACAGGAAAACAGGGTGGCTACACCTTC	CASSDWTGKQGGYTF
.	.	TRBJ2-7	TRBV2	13	TGTGCCAGCAGTGTTCCAGGGCTGGTCGAGCAGTACTTC	CASSVPGLVEQYF
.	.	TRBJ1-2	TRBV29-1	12	TGCAGCGTTAAGACAGTAGATCGTGGCTACACCTTC	CSVKTVDRGYTF
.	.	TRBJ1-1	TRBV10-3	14	TGTGCCATCAGCCGAGCGGCAGAGAACACTGAAGCTTTCTTT	CAISRAAENTEAFF
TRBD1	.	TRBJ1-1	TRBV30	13	TGTGCCTGGACGGGACAGTTCAACACTGAAGCTTTCTTT	CAWTGQFNTEAFF
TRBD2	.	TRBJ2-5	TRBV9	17	TGTGCCAGCAGCGTCACTGCTCGACTAGCGGGAGATGAGACCCAGTACTTC	CASSVTARLAGDETQYF
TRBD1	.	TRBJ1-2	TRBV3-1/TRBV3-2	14	TGTGCCAGCAGGCGGATCGACAGGGACTATGGCTACACCTTC	CASRRIDRDYGYTF
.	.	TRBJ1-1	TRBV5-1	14	TGCGCCAGCAGCTTGGTAACTTCGAACACTGAAGCTTTCTTT	CASSLVTSNTEAFF
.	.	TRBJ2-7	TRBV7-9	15	TGTGCCAGCAGCTTAGCAGGGGCGTCCACCTACGAGCAGTACTTC	CASSLAGASTYEQYF
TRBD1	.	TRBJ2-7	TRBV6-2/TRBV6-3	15	TGTGCCAGCAGTTTAGGGGGGACAGGCGCCTACGAGCAGTACTTC	CASSLGGTGAYEQYF
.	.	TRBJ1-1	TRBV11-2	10	TGTGCCAGCAGGCAGATCGAAGCTTTCTTT	CASRQIEAFF
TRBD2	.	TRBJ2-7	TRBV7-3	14	TGTGCCAGCAGCTTAAACGGGGGGGACTACGAGCAGTACTTC	CASSLNGGDYEQYF
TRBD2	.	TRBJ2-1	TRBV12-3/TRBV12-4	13	TGTGCCAGCAGACCTACTAGCGGCGATGAGCAGTTCTTC	CASRPTSGDEQFF
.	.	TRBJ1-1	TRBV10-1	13	TGCGCCAGCAGTGAGTCCCTGACAGTTGAAGCTTTCTTT	CASSESLTVEAFF
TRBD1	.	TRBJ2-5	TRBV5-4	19	TGTGCCAGCAGCTTGGACACTGTTCTGGACAGGGCGTACCAAGAGACCCAGTACTTC	CASSLDTVLDRAYQETQYF
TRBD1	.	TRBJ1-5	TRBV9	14	TGTGCCAGCAGCCCCAGACAGGGGAGTCAGCCCCAGCATTTT	CASSPRQGSQPQHF
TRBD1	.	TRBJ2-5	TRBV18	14	TGTGCCAGCTCACCGCTCGACAGGGTAGAGACCCAGTACTTC	CASSPLDRVETQYF
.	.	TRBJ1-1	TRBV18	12	TGTGCCAGCTCACCTGGACTCATTGAAGCTTTCTTT	CASSPGLIEAFF
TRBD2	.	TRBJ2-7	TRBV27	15	TGTGCCAGCAGTTTTGCGGGAGGGGGGGCCTACGAGCAGTACTTC	CASSFAGGGAYEQYF
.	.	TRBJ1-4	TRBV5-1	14	TGCGCCAGCAGCTTGGGTGCGACTAATGAAAAACTGTTTTTT	CASSLGATNEKLFF
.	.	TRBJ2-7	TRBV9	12	TGTGCCAGCAACCGCGGATCCTACGAGCAGTACTTC	CASNRGSYEQYF
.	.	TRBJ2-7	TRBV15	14	TGTGCCACCAGCAGAGTATTAGGAGACCGCGGGCAGTACTTC	CATSRVLGDRGQYF
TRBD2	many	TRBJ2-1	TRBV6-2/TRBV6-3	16	TGTGCCAGCAGTGGATTAGCGGGGGGCCGGTACAATGAGCAGTTCTTC	CASSGLAGGRYNEQFF
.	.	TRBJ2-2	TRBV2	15	TGTGCCAGCAGTCTGAACCCGGCGAACACCGGGGAGCTGTTTTTT	CASSLNPANTGELFF
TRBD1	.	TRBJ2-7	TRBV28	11	TGTGCCAGCGGGACAGGGACCGAGCAGTACTTC	CASGTGTEQYF
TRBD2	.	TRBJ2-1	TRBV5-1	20	TGCGCCAGCAGCTTGCTTCGGACTAGCGGGGGCCCTAGCTCCTACAATGAGCAGTTCTTC	CASSLLRTSGGPSSYNEQFF
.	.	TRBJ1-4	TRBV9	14	TGTGCCAGCAGCGTAGGGCGCAGGAATGAAAAACTGTTTTTT	CASSVGRRNEKLFF
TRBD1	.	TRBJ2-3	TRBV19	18	TGTGCCAGTACCCGGGGGACAGGGGGGCTACGCGGCACAGATACGCAGTATTTT	CASTRGTGGLRGTDTQYF